This TCR beta chain is from a study of shared clonotypes between healthy human individuals. General study points: Even with large depth, rarefaction showed that sorted-subset sequencing was incomplete. With a few donors compared, 4.5% to 6.5% of naive CD4 clonotypes were shared.

Note on this clone: Antigen specificity is unknown. The same CDR3 is also encoded by other DNA sequences in this sample.

Per sorted-subset replicate PCR, input was 200 to 250 ng DNA, representing 30,000 or so T cell genomes. Measured with immunoSEQ multiplex PCR; TCRdb has only the in-frame clones, and not every one. The sample consists of over 1.5 million clones, 95% to 99% of them appearing once. Sequenced sample: naive CD4+ T cells sorted from blood. Subset defined: CD45RA+ positively selected. This clonotype originated in a man aged 30-40 years in good health.

CDR3 in amino acids: CASSPGGGQPQHF. The CDR3 coding sequence is TGTGCCAGCTCCCCAGGGGGCGGTCAGCCCCAGCATTTT. The chain is built from TRBV18 and TRBJ1-5; TRBD1 matches at 8 bases. The CDR3 covers 13 residues. Trimming at V came to 6 bases and at J to 6 bases, leaving 4 bases not matched to a gene. Germline V gene sequence: CDR1 KGHSH, CDR2 LQKENI.